The clone carrying this T cell receptor beta chain appeared a few times. The study amplified TCR beta CDR3 regions using RNA transcripts. RT-PCR in the first round used HTBI primers; a second-round multiplex PCR followed. MiXCR, applied by TCRdb to the multiplex PCR reads, yields one record per CDR3 protein. The data hold a few hundred thousand distinct CDR3 sequences, with just over 15% observed a single time. The authors defined stable hyperthyroidism as no ophthalmopathy within 18 months of follow-up. The CDR3 is 15 residues long. Germline V CDR1 and CDR2: MGHRA, YSYEKL. V was pared by 1 base and J by 4 bases, with 13 bases between. This sample is part of a study of Graves' ophthalmopathy and Graves' hyperthyroidism. Background on the study: At initial diagnosis, peripheral blood was obtained, and this preceded any treatment.

V is TRBV4-1 and J is TRBJ2-5; D call uncertain. Sample: peripheral blood. This clonotype was sampled from a young woman with stable Graves' hyperthyroidism. The DNA of the CDR3 is TGCGCCAGCAGCCAAGGGGGAAGGGCCGGAGAGACCCAGTACTTC. This encodes CASSQGGRAGETQYF.